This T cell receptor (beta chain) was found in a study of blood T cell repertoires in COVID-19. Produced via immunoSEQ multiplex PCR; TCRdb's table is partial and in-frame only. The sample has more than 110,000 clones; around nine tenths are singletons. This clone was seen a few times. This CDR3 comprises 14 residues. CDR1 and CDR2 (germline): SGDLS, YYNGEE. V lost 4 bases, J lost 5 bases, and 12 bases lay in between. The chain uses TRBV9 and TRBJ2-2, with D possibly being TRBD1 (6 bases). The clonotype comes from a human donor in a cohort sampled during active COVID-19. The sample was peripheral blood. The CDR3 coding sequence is TGTGCCAGCAGCCCTCAGGGGACGACCGGGGAGCTGTTTTTT. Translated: CASSPQGTTGELFF.